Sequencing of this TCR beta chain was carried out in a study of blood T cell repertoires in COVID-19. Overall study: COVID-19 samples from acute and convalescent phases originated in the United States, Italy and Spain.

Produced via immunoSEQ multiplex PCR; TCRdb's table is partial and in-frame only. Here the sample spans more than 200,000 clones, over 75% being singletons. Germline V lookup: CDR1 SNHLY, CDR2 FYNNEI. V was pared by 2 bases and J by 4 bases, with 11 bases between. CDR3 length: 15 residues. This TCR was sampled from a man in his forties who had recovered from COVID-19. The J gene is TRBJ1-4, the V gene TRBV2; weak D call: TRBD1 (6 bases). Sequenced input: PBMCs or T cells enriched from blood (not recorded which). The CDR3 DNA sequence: TGTGCCAGCAGTGAAAGAGGACAGATTAATGAAAAACTGTTTTTT. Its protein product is CASSERGQINEKLFF.